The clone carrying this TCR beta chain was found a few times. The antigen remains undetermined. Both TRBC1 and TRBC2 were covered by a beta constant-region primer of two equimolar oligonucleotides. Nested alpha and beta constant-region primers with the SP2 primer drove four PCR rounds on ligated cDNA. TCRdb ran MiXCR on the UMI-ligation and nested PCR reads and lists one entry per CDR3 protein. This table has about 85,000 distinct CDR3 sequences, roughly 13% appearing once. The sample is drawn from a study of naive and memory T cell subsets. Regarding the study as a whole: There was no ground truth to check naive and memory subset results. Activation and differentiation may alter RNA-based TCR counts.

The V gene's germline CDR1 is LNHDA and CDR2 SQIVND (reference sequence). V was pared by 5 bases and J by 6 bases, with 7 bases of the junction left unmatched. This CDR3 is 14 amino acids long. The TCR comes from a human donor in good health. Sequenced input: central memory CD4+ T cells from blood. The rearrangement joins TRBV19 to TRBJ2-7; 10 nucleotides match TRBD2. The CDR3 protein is CASSLIAGGREQYF. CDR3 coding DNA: TGTGCCAGTAGTCTAATAGCGGGAGGCCGCGAGCAGTACTTC.